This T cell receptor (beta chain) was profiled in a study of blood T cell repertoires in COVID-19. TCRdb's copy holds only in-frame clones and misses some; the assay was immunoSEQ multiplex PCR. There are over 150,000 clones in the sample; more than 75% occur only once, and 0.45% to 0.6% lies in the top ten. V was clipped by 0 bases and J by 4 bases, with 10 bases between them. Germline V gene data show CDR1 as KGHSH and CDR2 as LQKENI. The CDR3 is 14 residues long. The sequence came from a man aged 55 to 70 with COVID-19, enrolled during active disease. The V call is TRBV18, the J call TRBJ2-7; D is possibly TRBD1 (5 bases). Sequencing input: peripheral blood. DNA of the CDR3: TGTGCCAGCTCACCACCGGTAGGACAATACGAGCAGTACTTC. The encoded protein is CASSPPVGQYEQYF.